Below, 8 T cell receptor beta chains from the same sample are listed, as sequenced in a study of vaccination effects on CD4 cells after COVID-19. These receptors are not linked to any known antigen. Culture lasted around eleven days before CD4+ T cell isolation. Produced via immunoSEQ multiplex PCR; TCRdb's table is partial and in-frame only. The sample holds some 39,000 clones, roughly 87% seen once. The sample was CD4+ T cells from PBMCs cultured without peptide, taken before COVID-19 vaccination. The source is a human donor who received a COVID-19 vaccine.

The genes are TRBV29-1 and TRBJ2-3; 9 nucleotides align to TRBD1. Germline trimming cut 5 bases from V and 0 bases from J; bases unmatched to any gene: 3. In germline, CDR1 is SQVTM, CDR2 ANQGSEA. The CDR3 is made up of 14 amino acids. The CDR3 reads CSVKQGASTDTQYF. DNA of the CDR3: TGCAGCGTTAAACAGGGGGCAAGCACAGATACGCAGTATTTT.

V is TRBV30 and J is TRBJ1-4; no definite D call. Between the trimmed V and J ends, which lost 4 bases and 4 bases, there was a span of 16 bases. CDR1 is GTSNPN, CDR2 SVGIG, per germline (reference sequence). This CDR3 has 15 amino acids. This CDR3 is CAWTPYLGINEKLFF. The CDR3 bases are TGTGCCTGGACCCCCTACTTAGGGATTAATGAAAAACTGTTTTTT.

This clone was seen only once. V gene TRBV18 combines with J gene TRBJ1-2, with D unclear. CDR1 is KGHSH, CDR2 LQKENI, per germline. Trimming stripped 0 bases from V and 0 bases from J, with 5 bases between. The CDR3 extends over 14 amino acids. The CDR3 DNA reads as TGTGCCAGCTCACCACCAGGAACTAACTATGGCTACACCTTC. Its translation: CASSPPGTNYGYTF.

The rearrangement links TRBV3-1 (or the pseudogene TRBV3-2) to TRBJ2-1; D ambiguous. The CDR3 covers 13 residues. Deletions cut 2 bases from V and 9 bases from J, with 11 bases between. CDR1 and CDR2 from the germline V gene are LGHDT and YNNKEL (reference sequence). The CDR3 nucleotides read TGTGCCAGCAGCCAACATCGATTGGGTGAGCAGTTCTTC. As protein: CASSQHRLGEQFF.

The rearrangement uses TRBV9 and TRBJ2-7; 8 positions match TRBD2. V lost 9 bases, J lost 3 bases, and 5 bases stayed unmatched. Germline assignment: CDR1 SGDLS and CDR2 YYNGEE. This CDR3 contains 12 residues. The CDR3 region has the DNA TGTGCCATCGGGGGGGGAAACTACGAGCAGTACGTC. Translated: CAIGGGNYEQYV.

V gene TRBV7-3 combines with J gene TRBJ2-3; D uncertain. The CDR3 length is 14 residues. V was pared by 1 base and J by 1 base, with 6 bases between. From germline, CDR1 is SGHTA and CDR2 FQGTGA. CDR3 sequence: CASSLNGGTDTQYF. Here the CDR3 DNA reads TGTGCCAGCAGCTTAAATGGGGGCACAGATACGCAGTATTTT. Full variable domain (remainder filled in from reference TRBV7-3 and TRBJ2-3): GAGVSQTPSNKVTEKGKYVELRCDPISGHTALYWYRQSLGQGPEFLIYFQGTGAADDSGLPNDRFFAVRPEGSVSTLKIQRTERGDSAVYLCASSLNGGTDTQYFGPGTRLTVL.

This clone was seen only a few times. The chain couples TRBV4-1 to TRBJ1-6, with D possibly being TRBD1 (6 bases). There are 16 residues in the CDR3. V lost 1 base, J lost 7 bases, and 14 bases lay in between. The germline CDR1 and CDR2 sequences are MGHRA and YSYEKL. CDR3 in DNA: TGCGCCAGCAGCCAAGTCCTTGGACAGATCAATTCACCCCTCCACTTT. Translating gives CASSQVLGQINSPLHF.

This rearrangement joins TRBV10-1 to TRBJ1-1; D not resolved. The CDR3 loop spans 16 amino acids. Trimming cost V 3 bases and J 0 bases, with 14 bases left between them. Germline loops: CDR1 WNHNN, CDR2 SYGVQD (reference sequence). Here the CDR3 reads CASSDKTVPMNTEAFF. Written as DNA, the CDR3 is TGCGCCAGCAGTGATAAAACAGTGCCAATGAACACTGAAGCTTTCTTT.